These 13 T cell receptor beta chains originate from one sample sequenced in a study of response to subunit inactivated influenza vaccine. TCRdb reprocessed the RT-PCR reads via MiXCR and lists one record per CDR3 protein. Among roughly 550,000 distinct CDR3 sequences listed, 20% to 25% were seen once. The same sample was also studied in work on T cells expressing NK-cell markers. From that paper: The TCR beta cDNA came from 5'RACE template switching with UMIs.

Sequenced here: CD4+ T cells sorted from PBMCs, sampled 11 to 12 days after vaccination. These receptors originate from a middle-aged man who received an inactivated influenza vaccine.

This clonotype was observed a handful of times. DNA of the CDR3: TGCGCCAGCAGCTTGGCCAATCGGGCGAACACTGAAGCTTTCTTT. Its protein product is CASSLANRANTEAFF. The chain uses TRBV5-1 and TRBJ1-1; D is uncertain. V gave up 0 bases and J gave up 1 base, with 10 bases separating them. Germline values: CDR1 SGHRS, CDR2 YFSETQ. The CDR3 covers 15 residues. The variable domain in full, completed from reference TRBV5-1 and TRBJ1-1, reads KAGVTQTPRYLIKTRGQQVTLSCSPISGHRSVSWYQQTPGQGLQFLFEYFSETQRNKGNFPGRFSGRQFSNSRSEMNVSTLELGDSALYLCASSLANRANTEAFFGQGTRLTVV.

This clonotype was counted between two and nine times. V is TRBV27 and J is TRBJ2-2; TRBD2 matches at 12 bases. Germline assignment: CDR1 MNHEY and CDR2 SMNVEV (reference sequence). This CDR3 spans 17 amino acids. The V segment lost 4 bases and the J segment 7 bases; nucleotides outside the gene matches: 10. This chain's CDR3 is CASSYSTSGSVGGELFF. Here the CDR3 DNA reads TGTGCCAGCAGTTACTCGACTAGCGGGAGTGTAGGCGGGGAGCTGTTTTTT.

V usage is TRBV10-3 and J usage is TRBJ1-5, with unresolved D. The V gene's germline CDR1 is ENHRY and CDR2 SYGVKD. CDR3 length: 14 residues. V shed 3 bases and J shed 0 bases, with 6 bases lying between them. DNA for the CDR3: TGTGCCATCAGTGATGGTTATAGCAATCAGCCCCAGCATTTT. Translated, it gives CAISDGYSNQPQHF.

This clonotype was seen a handful of times. The chain is built from TRBV6-2 or TRBV6-3 and TRBJ2-2; the D is unclear. Trimming removed 9 bases at V and 4 bases at J, with 6 bases between. Germline assignment: CDR1 MNHEY and CDR2 SVGEGT. The CDR3 length is 11 residues. The CDR3 bases are TGTGCCAGTGGAATCACCGGGGAGCTGTTTTTT. Translated, it gives CASGITGELFF.

This clonotype was counted between two and nine times. The chain joins TRBV28 to TRBJ2-7; D gene ambiguous. The CDR3 sequence is 15 residues long. Looked up from germline, CDR1 is MDHEN and CDR2 is SYDVKM. V dropped 6 bases and J dropped 5 bases, with 20 bases sitting between them. The CDR3 loop is CASRERDTGGHEQYF. The CDR3 DNA sequence: TGTGCCAGCAGGGAAAGGGATACGGGTGGGCACGAGCAGTACTTC. Supplemented by reference TRBV28 and TRBJ2-7, the full variable domain reads DVKVTQSSRYLVKRTGEKVFLECVQDMDHENMFWYRQDPGLGLRLIYFSYDVKMKEKGDIPEGYSVSREKKERFSLILESASTNQTSMYLCASRERDTGGHEQYFGPGTRLTVT.

V is TRBV2 and J is TRBJ2-2; 7 bases are shared with TRBD2. CDR1 is SNHLY, CDR2 FYNNEI, per germline. This CDR3 region has 14 residues. The junction had 3 bases not matched to a gene; V was cut back by 7 bases and J by 1 base. For the CDR3, the DNA is TGTGCCAGCACAGCGGGACGGAACACCGGGGAGCTGTTTTTT. Residues: CASTAGRNTGELFF.

The rearrangement joins TRBV7-2 to TRBJ2-5, with TRBD2 matching 9 bases. CDR1 is SGHTA and CDR2 is FQGNSA in the germline V gene. J was trimmed by 5 bases and V by 5 bases; bases with no gene match: 3. The length of the CDR3 is 13 residues. This chain's CDR3 is CASSQTSGETQYF. CDR3 coding DNA: TGTGCCAGCAGCCAAACTAGCGGGGAGACCCAGTACTTC. Together with reference TRBV7-2 and TRBJ2-5, the CDR3 gives the full variable domain: GAGVSQSPSNKVTEKGKDVELRCDPISGHTALYWYRQSLGQGLEFLIYFQGNSAPDKSGLPSDRFSAERTGGSVSTLTIQRTQQEDSAVYLCASSQTSGETQYFGPGTRLLVL.

This clonotype was found a few times. The rearrangement links TRBV20-1 to TRBJ1-5, with D unclear. From germline, CDR1 is DFQATT and CDR2 SNEGSKA (reference sequence). Trimming took 3 bases from V and 0 from J, leaving 3 bases between them. The CDR3 totals 12 residues. The CDR3 DNA sequence: TGCAGTGCTAGTTATAGCAATCAGCCCCAGCATTTT. Its protein is CSASYSNQPQHF.

The chain uses TRBV11-2 and TRBJ2-5; the match to TRBD2 covers 13 bases. J gave up 5 bases and V 7 bases, and 10 bases lay outside the gene matches. CDR3 length: 16 residues. Germline loops: CDR1 SGHAT, CDR2 FQNNGV. The CDR3 nucleotides read TGTGCCAGCACCACCGTCACTAGCGGGGGGGAGGAGACCCAGTACTTC. It encodes CASTTVTSGGEETQYF.

The chain recombines TRBV7-2 with TRBJ1-4, with D unclear. CDR1 is SGHTA and CDR2 is FQGNSA in the germline V gene. The length of the CDR3 is 13 residues. V was trimmed by 3 bases and J by 7 bases, leaving 9 bases between them. The CDR3: CASSFEAGEKLFF. The CDR3 bases are TGTGCCAGCAGCTTTGAGGCTGGTGAAAAACTGTTTTTT.

This clonotype occurred a few times. V usage is TRBV27 and J usage is TRBJ1-1, with a weak D call TRBD1 (6 bases). The germline V and J ends were trimmed by 6 bases and 4 bases, with 18 bases remaining between them. The CDR3 runs 15 residues. Germline loops: CDR1 MNHEY, CDR2 SMNVEV (reference sequence). This chain's CDR3 is CASRRSRGAITEAFF. The CDR3 nucleotides are TGTGCCAGCAGAAGAAGCAGGGGAGCGATCACTGAAGCTTTCTTT.

The V gene is TRBV5-1, the J gene TRBJ2-1; D possibly corresponds to TRBD2 (6 bases). CDR3 length equals 14 residues. Trimming stripped 5 bases from V and 6 bases from J, with 15 bases between. Germline CDR1 and CDR2: SGHRS and YFSETQ. In DNA, the CDR3 is TGCGCCAGCAGTTCCGGGACTTCTATCAATGAGCAGTTCTTC. It codes for CASSSGTSINEQFF. The full variable domain, completed using reference TRBV5-1 and TRBJ2-1, is KAGVTQTPRYLIKTRGQQVTLSCSPISGHRSVSWYQQTPGQGLQFLFEYFSETQRNKGNFPGRFSGRQFSNSRSEMNVSTLELGDSALYLCASSSGTSINEQFFGPGTRLTVL.

This clonotype occurred a few times. CDR3 sequence (DNA): TGCAGTGCCTACCAGTGGGACAGACCTAGCACAGATACGCAGTATTTT. It yields the protein CSAYQWDRPSTDTQYF. The chain is built from TRBV20-1 and TRBJ2-3; TRBD1 matches 7 bases. The CDR3 totals 16 residues. Germline assignment: CDR1 DFQATT and CDR2 SNEGSKA (reference sequence). Trimming removed 6 bases from V and 0 bases from J; junction bases left unmatched: 12.